This T cell receptor beta chain was observed in a study of shared clonotypes between healthy human individuals. Whole-study results and caveats: Naive subsets typically showed greater estimated richness than memory subsets.

This was a deep-level run. Once extracted for a subset, genomic DNA was divided evenly among several immunoSEQ plates. Data came from immunoSEQ multiplex PCR; TCRdb stores just in-frame clones and leaves some out. The sample has some 1,400,000 clones, about 96% seen once. Germline lookup yields CDR1 ENHRY and CDR2 SYGVKD. The J segment lost 2 bases and the V segment lost 5 bases, leaving 14 bases of the junction unmatched. The CDR3 runs to 20 residues. Concerning this clone itself: Its antigen remains unknown.

V and J are TRBV10-3 and TRBJ2-1; 14 nucleotides align to TRBD2. This TCR came from a man aged 25 to 45 in good health. The specimen was naive CD4+ T cells sorted from blood. Subset here: CD45RA+ positively selected. The CDR3 is CAISSPPGLAGDETYNEQFF. In DNA form, the CDR3 reads TGTGCCATCAGTTCCCCGCCGGGACTAGCGGGAGATGAGACCTACAATGAGCAGTTCTTC.